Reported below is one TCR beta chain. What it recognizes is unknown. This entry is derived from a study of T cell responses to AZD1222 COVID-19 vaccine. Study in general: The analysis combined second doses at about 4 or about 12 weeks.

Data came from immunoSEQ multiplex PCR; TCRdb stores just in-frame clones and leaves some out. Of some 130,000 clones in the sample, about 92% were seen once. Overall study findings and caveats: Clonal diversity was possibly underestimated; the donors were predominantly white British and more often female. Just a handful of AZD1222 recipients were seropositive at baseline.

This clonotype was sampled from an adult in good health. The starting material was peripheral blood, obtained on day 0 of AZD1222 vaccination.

CDR3: CATSECARLSSYNSPLHF. DNA for the CDR3: TGTGCCACCAGTGAATGTGCCCGACTGAGCTCCTATAATTCACCCCTCCACTTT. The V gene is TRBV24-1, the J gene TRBJ1-6; unclear D gene. In germline, CDR1 is KGHDR, CDR2 SFDVKD. The CDR3 extends over 18 amino acids. Trimming left V 4 bases short and J 0 bases short, with 15 bases between.